The 7 T cell receptor beta chains in this list originate from one sample, sequenced in a study of T cell repertoires in cytomegalovirus infection. Via MiXCR, TCRdb re-called the reads, giving one row per CDR3 protein. In the table there are about 180,000 distinct CDR3 sequences, over 13% of which are singletons. The sequencing sample was made of PBMCs. The source is a human donor in good health (CMV status not recorded). Some clones in this sample may be carry-over from other donors' samples.

The table lists this clonotype with many counts. The genes are TRBV7-3 and TRBJ2-2; 7 bases are a match to TRBD2. The junction had 10 bases not matched to a gene; V was cut back by 4 bases and J by 2 bases. Germline V gives CDR1 SGHTA, CDR2 FQGTGA. This CDR3 is built from 17 residues. For the CDR3, the DNA is TGTGCCAGCAGCTCCTCCCGGCTAGCGGTTAACACCGGGGAGCTGTTTTTT. Its protein is CASSSSRLAVNTGELFF.

This clonotype occurred many times. The chain carries TRBV19 and TRBJ2-7; D is unclear. Germline V lookup: CDR1 LNHDA, CDR2 SQIVND (reference sequence). With 5 bases removed from V and 0 bases from J, the gap between germline ends came to 5 bases. This CDR3 region has 12 residues. The CDR3 DNA reads as TGTGCCAGTAGTTCTGTCTCCTACGAGCAGTACTTC. It yields the protein CASSSVSYEQYF.

The CDR3 protein is CASGSYNSPLHF. CDR3 DNA sequence: TGTGCATCGGGGTCCTATAATTCACCCCTCCACTTT. This sequence joins TRBV6-2 or TRBV6-3 and TRBJ1-6; D is undetermined. This CDR3 region has 12 residues. Germline lookup yields CDR1 MNHEY and CDR2 SVGEGT.

This clonotype was detected only a few times. This rearrangement joins TRBV29-1 to TRBJ1-1; D is undetermined. Germline CDR1 and CDR2: SQVTM and ANQGSEA. The CDR3 has 13 amino acids. V was clipped by 5 bases and J by 8 bases, with 18 bases between them. CDR3 residues: CSVYPGRDKEAFF. The CDR3 DNA reads as TGCAGCGTTTATCCGGGCCGCGACAAAGAAGCTTTCTTT.

This clonotype was seen many times. The chain is built from TRBV25-1 and TRBJ2-6; D is ambiguous. CDR3 size: 12 residues. Germline lookup yields CDR1 MGHDK and CDR2 SYGVNS. V dropped 10 bases and J dropped 0 bases, with 4 bases sitting between them. The CDR3: CATNSGANVLTF. Here the CDR3 DNA reads TGTGCCACCAACTCTGGGGCCAACGTCCTGACTTTC. The full variable domain, rest sourced from reference TRBV25-1 and TRBJ2-6, is EADIYQTPRYLVIGTGKKITLECSQTMGHDKMYWYQQDPGMELHLIHYSYGVNSTEKGDLSSESTVSRIRTEHFPLTLESARPSHTSQYLCATNSGANVLTFGAGSRLTVL.

This clonotype showed up many times. This chain connects TRBV14 to TRBJ2-7, with 7 bases fitting TRBD1. V shed 4 bases, J shed 3 bases, and the junction held 9 bases outside the gene matches. The CDR3 runs to 15 residues. Per the germline V gene, CDR1 is SGHDN and CDR2 is FVKESK. CDR3 loop: CASSPRVGGLYEQYF. CDR3 coding DNA: TGTGCCAGCAGCCCTCGGGTAGGGGGCCTCTACGAGCAGTACTTC.

This clonotype has at least ten counts. The rearrangement links TRBV12-3 or TRBV12-4 to TRBJ1-5; 7 positions agree with TRBD1. The CDR3 runs 15 residues. The V and J ends lost 6 bases and 1 base, in that order; junction bases with no gene match: 6. The CDR3 nucleotides read TGTGCCAGCAGACCGACAGGGTCCAGCAATCAGCCCCAGCATTTT. Translated: CASRPTGSSNQPQHF.